Listed here are 25 T cell receptor beta chains from one sample, sequenced in a study of cytomegalovirus exposure and HLA in healthy donors. Measured with immunoSEQ multiplex PCR; TCRdb has only the in-frame clones, and not every one. Of about 170,000 clones in the sample, approximately 86% were seen once. The sequenced material came from PBMCs. Receptors originate from a woman aged 18-30 years in good health and CMV-seronegative.

This sequence joins TRBV7-4 and TRBJ1-1; D possibly corresponds to TRBD1 (6 bases). CDR1 is SGHVT and CDR2 is SQSDAQ in the germline V gene. This CDR3 contains 15 residues. Trimming stripped 4 bases from V and 5 bases from J, with 17 bases between. The CDR3 nucleotides read TGTGCCAGCAGCTCGGGTGGGCAGGGGTATACTGAAGCTTTCTTT. This translates into CASSSGGQGYTEAFF.

This chain joins TRBV7-9 and TRBJ2-5; 7 bases line up with TRBD2. From germline, CDR1 is SEHNR and CDR2 FQNEAQ (reference sequence). The CDR3 totals 17 residues. With 5 bases clipped from V and 4 bases from J, the junction kept 16 bases outside the gene matches. This CDR3 is CASSHGGRDEGGETQYF. DNA for the CDR3: TGTGCCAGCAGCCATGGCGGGAGAGATGAGGGTGGAGAGACCCAGTACTTC.

The gene calls are TRBV6-1 and TRBJ2-1; 7 bases are shared with TRBD1. The CDR3 sequence is 18 residues long. V lost 0 bases and J lost 5; bases outside the gene matches: 13. Germline CDR1 and CDR2: MNHNS and SASEGT. The CDR3 reads CASSEAVRGSWGNNEQFF. The CDR3 bases are TGTGCCAGCAGTGAAGCGGTCAGGGGGTCCTGGGGTAACAATGAGCAGTTCTTC.

This clone was counted once. The chain joins TRBV4-3 to TRBJ1-5; 8 bases are a match to TRBD1. CDR3 length equals 14 residues. Unmatched junction bases numbered 4, after V lost 0 bases and J lost 9 bases. In germline, CDR1 is LGHNA, CDR2 YSLEER. CDR3 sequence (DNA): TGCGCCAGCAGCCAAGATTCAGGGGGCACGCCCCAGCATTTT. Its translation is CASSQDSGGTPQHF.

The CDR3 reads CASSLPGSNYGYTF. CDR3 nucleotides: TGTGCCAGCAGCTTGCCAGGGTCTAACTATGGCTACACCTTC. The chain carries TRBV7-8 and TRBJ1-2, with D tentatively TRBD1 (5 bases). The CDR3 loop spans 14 amino acids. Germline V lookup: CDR1 SGHVS, CDR2 FQNEAQ. Trimming removed 3 bases from V and 0 bases from J, with 8 bases in between.

This clone has ten or more counts. The chain links TRBV19 to TRBJ2-1; 7 bases map to TRBD1. Per the germline V gene, CDR1 is LNHDA and CDR2 is SQIVND (reference sequence). This CDR3 has 16 amino acids. The V segment lost 5 bases and the J segment 7 bases; nucleotides outside the gene matches: 14. CDR3 coding DNA: TGTGCCAGTAGTCCTTATGGACCTCGACAGGGAAATGAGCAGTTCTTC. Amino acid sequence: CASSPYGPRQGNEQFF.

This chain connects TRBV27 to TRBJ2-7; possible D gene TRBD1, 5 bases. CDR3 size: 15 residues. The V end lost 5 bases, the J end lost 6 bases, and 20 bases lay between the germline ends. The germline V gene encodes CDR1 MNHEY and CDR2 SMNVEV (reference sequence). CDR3 in amino acids: CASSPMAQEFSEQYF. In DNA, the CDR3 is TGTGCCAGCAGTCCAATGGCACAGGAATTCAGCGAGCAGTACTTC.

This chain connects TRBV10-2 to TRBJ2-7; 12 bases agree with TRBD2. CDR1 WSHSY and CDR2 SAAADI come from the germline V gene. V lost 6 bases, J lost 10 bases, and 7 bases stayed unmatched. The CDR3 length is 13 residues. For the CDR3, the DNA is TGCGCCAGCAGATGGACTAGCGGGGACCTCCAGTACTTC. Amino acid sequence: CASRWTSGDLQYF.

The V call is TRBV4-2, the J call TRBJ2-6; 12 bases fit TRBD2. After removal of 0 bases from V and 0 bases from J, the junction contained 12 bases not matched to a gene. CDR1 is LGHNA and CDR2 is YNFKEQ in the germline V gene. The CDR3 spans 22 residues. DNA for the CDR3: TGTGCCAGCAGCCAAGATCGGAACTTGGCTAGCGGGGGGGCCTCTGGGGCCAACGTCCTGACTTTC. Translated, it gives CASSQDRNLASGGASGANVLTF.

The chain links TRBV7-9 to TRBJ1-1, with D possibly TRBD1 on 5 matching bases. V was shortened by 4 bases and J by 1 base, with 13 bases between the two germline ends. CDR1 SEHNR and CDR2 FQNEAQ come from the germline V gene (reference sequence). The CDR3 has 15 residues. CDR3: CASSWGGSSNTEAFF. The CDR3 nucleotides are TGTGCCAGCAGCTGGGGGGGATCTTCGAACACTGAAGCTTTCTTT.

In its sample, this clone was seen once. The V gene is TRBV14, the J gene TRBJ1-2, with D hard to call. This CDR3 is built from 13 residues. Trimming took 2 bases from V and 4 from J, leaving 8 bases between them. Germline loops: CDR1 SGHDN, CDR2 FVKESK. Here the CDR3 reads CASSQWQSYGYTF. CDR3 nucleotide sequence: TGTGCCAGCAGCCAATGGCAGTCCTATGGCTACACCTTC.

This clone was counted many times. The chain employs TRBV30 and TRBJ2-7; D might be TRBD2 (6 bases). Germline-derived CDR1 and CDR2 are GTSNPN and SVGIG (reference sequence). V was shortened by 2 bases and J by 7 bases, with 15 bases between the two germline ends. There are 13 residues in the CDR3. The CDR3 DNA follows: TGTGCCTGGAGTATCGGGGGTAGAGGGGAGCAGTACTTC. Its protein product is CAWSIGGRGEQYF.

The V and J genes are TRBV7-8 and TRBJ2-1; 14 bases match TRBD2. V lost 5 bases and J lost 8; bases outside the gene matches: 14. The CDR3 has 18 residues. Germline V gene sequence: CDR1 SGHVS, CDR2 FQNEAQ. The CDR3 region has the DNA TGTGCCAGCAGCCTCGATCAACCGGGACTAGCGGGAGAGGATGAGCAGTTCTTC. Translated: CASSLDQPGLAGEDEQFF.

The chain combines TRBV12-1 with TRBJ2-7; TRBD1 reflects the table's D call only, with no check against the DNA. TRBV12-1 is a pseudogene segment. The CDR3 is made up of 16 amino acids. Here the CDR3 reads CASSWGSVAYFYEQYF. DNA for the CDR3: TGTGCCAGCAGCTGGGGCTCGGTAGCCTACTTCTACGAGCAGTACTTC.

The rearrangement uses TRBV10-3 and TRBJ2-6, with D possibly matching TRBD1 (5 bases). The CDR3 length is 18 residues. The ends were cut back, 3 bases at V and 2 bases at J, with 17 bases in the middle. CDR1 and CDR2 (germline): ENHRY, SYGVKD. The CDR3, as DNA: TGTGCCATCAGTGATATGGACACGTACAAGACTGGGGCCAACGTCCTGACTTTC. Translated, it gives CAISDMDTYKTGANVLTF.

This rearrangement joins TRBV19 to TRBJ1-6; D unclear. V was clipped by 6 bases and J by 9 bases, with 12 bases between them. This CDR3 has 13 amino acids. Germline loops: CDR1 LNHDA, CDR2 SQIVND (reference sequence). The CDR3 sequence is CASRLTESSPLHF. CDR3 DNA: TGTGCCAGTAGGCTCACAGAATCTTCACCCCTCCACTTT.

J is TRBJ2-7 and V is TRBV27; a weak D match, TRBD2 (7 bases). Germline V CDR1 and CDR2: MNHEY, SMNVEV (reference sequence). This CDR3 contains 15 residues. V was trimmed by 6 bases and J by 5 bases, leaving 20 bases between them. The CDR3, as DNA: TGTGCCAGCAGACTCGGGGGCGGGAGCAGCCACGAGCAGTACTTC. Protein product: CASRLGGGSSHEQYF.

The chain is built from TRBV5-1 and TRBJ2-2; possibly TRBD1 for D (6 bases). The V gene lost 4 bases and the J gene lost 3 bases, with 16 bases spanning the gap. The CDR3 is 16 residues long. The germline V gene has CDR1 SGHRS and CDR2 YFSETQ. The CDR3 sequence is CASSPEGDWDTGELFF. The CDR3 nucleotides are TGCGCCAGCAGCCCCGAGGGGGATTGGGACACCGGGGAGCTGTTTTTT.

V is TRBV7-9 and J is TRBJ1-2; D not certain. The V end lost 5 bases, the J end lost 0 bases, and 13 bases lay between the germline ends. From germline, CDR1 is SEHNR and CDR2 FQNEAQ (reference sequence). The CDR3 length is 15 residues. The CDR3 sequence is CASSAGGLSNYGYTF. CDR3 DNA: TGTGCCAGCAGCGCAGGAGGGCTATCTAACTATGGCTACACCTTC.

The chain is built from TRBV19 and TRBJ2-7; D is unclear. The CDR3 totals 11 residues. Trimming stripped 4 bases from V and 6 bases from J, with 7 bases between. Germline CDR1 reads LNHDA; CDR2 reads SQIVND (reference sequence). The CDR3 DNA reads TGTGCCAGTAGTAATCCCGTCGAGCAGTACTTC. Its protein product is CASSNPVEQYF.

The V gene is TRBV6-4, the J gene TRBJ2-3; D is undetermined. CDR3 size: 14 residues. Trimming stripped 4 bases from V and 3 bases from J, with 11 bases between. Germline-derived CDR1 and CDR2 are MRHNA and SNTAGT. CDR3 coding DNA: TGTGCCAGCAGTGCCTCCCCGGAGACAGATACGCAGTATTTT. Translating gives CASSASPETDTQYF.

The chain recombines TRBV27 with TRBJ2-5; D might be TRBD2 (6 bases). Germline V gives CDR1 MNHEY, CDR2 SMNVEV (reference sequence). Trimming took off 6 bases at V and 4 bases at J, with 15 bases between the two ends. The length of the CDR3 is 14 residues. The CDR3 nucleotides read TGTGCCAGCAGCAGGACGGAGGGCGGAGAGACCCAGTACTTC. It specifies CASSRTEGGETQYF.

The chain uses TRBV12-1 and TRBJ1-1; the table's D call, TRBD1, has no DNA check behind it. TRBV12-1 is a pseudogene. This CDR3 is 20 amino acids long. The CDR3 sequence: CASSFSPPPDREVTNTEAFF. The DNA for the CDR3 is TGTGCCAGCAGCTTTAGTCCCCCCCCGGACAGGGAAGTTACGAACACTGAAGCTTTCTTT.

V is TRBV4-1 and J is TRBJ1-2; D unresolved. The V end lost 0 bases, the J end lost 6 bases, and 20 bases lay between the germline ends. The CDR3 has 17 amino acids. Germline V CDR1 and CDR2: MGHRA, YSYEKL. The CDR3 coding sequence is TGCGCCAGCAGCCAAGAGCACCCGTCCTCGAGGGTAAATGGCTACACCTTC. Its protein is CASSQEHPSSRVNGYTF.

The rearrangement uses TRBV7-3 and TRBJ2-3, with D perhaps matching TRBD1 (6 bases). The V and J ends lost 2 bases and 6 bases respectively, with 15 bases between them. The CDR3 runs to 15 residues. CDR1 is SGHTA, CDR2 FQGTGA, per germline. The CDR3, as DNA: TGTGCCAGCAGCTTACAACCCGGACAGACGGATACGCAGTATTTT. It translates to CASSLQPGQTDTQYF.